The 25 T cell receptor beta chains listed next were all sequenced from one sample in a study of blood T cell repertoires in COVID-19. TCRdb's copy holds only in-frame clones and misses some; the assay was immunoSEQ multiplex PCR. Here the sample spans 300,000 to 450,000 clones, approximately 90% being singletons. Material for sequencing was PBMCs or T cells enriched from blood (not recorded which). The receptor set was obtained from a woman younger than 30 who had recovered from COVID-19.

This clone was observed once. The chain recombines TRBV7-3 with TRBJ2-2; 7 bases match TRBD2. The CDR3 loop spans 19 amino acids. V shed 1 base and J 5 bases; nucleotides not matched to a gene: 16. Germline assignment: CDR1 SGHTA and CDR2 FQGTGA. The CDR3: CASSLRPVSGGGRTGELFF. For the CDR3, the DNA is TGTGCCAGCAGCTTAAGACCCGTTAGCGGCGGGGGTCGGACCGGGGAGCTGTTTTTT. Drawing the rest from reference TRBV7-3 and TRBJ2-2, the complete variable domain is GAGVSQTPSNKVTEKGKYVELRCDPISGHTALYWYRQSLGQGPEFLIYFQGTGAADDSGLPNDRFFAVRPEGSVSTLKIQRTERGDSAVYLCASSLRPVSGGGRTGELFFGEGSRLTVL.

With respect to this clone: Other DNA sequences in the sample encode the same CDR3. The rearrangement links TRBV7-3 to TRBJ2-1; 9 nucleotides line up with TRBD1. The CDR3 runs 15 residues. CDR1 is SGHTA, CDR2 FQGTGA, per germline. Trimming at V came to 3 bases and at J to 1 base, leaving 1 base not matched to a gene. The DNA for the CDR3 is TGTGCCAGCAGCTTTGACAGGGGGTCCTACAATGAGCAGTTCTTC. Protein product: CASSFDRGSYNEQFF. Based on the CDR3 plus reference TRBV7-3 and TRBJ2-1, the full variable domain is GAGVSQTPSNKVTEKGKYVELRCDPISGHTALYWYRQSLGQGPEFLIYFQGTGAADDSGLPNDRFFAVRPEGSVSTLKIQRTERGDSAVYLCASSFDRGSYNEQFFGPGTRLTVL.

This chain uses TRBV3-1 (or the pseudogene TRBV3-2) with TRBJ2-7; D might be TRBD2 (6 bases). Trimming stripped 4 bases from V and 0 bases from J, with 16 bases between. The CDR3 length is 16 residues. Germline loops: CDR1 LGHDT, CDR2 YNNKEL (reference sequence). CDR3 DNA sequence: TGTGCCAGCAGCCTCCGGGGGTTCCCGAGCTCCTACGAGCAGTACTTC. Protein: CASSLRGFPSSYEQYF.

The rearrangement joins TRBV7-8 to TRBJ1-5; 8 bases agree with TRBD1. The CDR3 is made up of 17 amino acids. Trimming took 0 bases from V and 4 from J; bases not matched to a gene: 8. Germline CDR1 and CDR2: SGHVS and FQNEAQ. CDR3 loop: CASSLARGQVTNQPQHF. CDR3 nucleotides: TGTGCCAGCAGCTTAGCGAGGGGACAGGTCACAAATCAGCCCCAGCATTTT.

The CDR3 DNA is TGTGCCAGGACAGGGGCGAGTGGGGCCAACGTCCTGACTTTC. It translates to CARTGASGANVLTF. V is TRBV2 and J is TRBJ2-6; 8 bases align to TRBD1. J lost 3 bases, V lost 9 bases, and 4 bases had no gene match. In germline, CDR1 is SNHLY, CDR2 FYNNEI. This CDR3 comprises 14 residues.

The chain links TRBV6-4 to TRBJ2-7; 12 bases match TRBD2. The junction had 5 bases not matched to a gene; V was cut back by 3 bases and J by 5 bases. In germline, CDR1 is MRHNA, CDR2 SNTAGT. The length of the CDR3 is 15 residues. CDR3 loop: CASSESLAGGHEQYF. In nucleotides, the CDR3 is TGTGCCAGCAGTGAATCACTAGCGGGGGGACACGAGCAGTACTTC.

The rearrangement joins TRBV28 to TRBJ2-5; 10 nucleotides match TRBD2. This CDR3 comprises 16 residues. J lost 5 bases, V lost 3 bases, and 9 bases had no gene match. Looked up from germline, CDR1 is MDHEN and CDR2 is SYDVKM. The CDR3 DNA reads TGTGCCAGCAGTTTGGCTAGCGGGGGTGCCGGTGAGACCCAGTACTTC. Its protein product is CASSLASGGAGETQYF.

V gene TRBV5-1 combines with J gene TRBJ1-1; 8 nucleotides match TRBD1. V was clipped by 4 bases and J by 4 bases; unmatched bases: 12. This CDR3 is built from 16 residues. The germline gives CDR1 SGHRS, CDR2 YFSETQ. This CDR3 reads CASSTTQGAVGTEAFF. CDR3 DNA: TGCGCCAGCAGCACAACCCAGGGGGCCGTCGGCACTGAAGCTTTCTTT. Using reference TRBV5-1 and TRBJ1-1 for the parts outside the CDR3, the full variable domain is KAGVTQTPRYLIKTRGQQVTLSCSPISGHRSVSWYQQTPGQGLQFLFEYFSETQRNKGNFPGRFSGRQFSNSRSEMNVSTLELGDSALYLCASSTTQGAVGTEAFFGQGTRLTVV.

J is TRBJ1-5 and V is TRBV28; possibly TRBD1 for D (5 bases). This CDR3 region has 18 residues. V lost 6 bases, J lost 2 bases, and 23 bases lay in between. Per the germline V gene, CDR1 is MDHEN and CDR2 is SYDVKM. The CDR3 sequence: CASSSEGKERVRNQPQHF. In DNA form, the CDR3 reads TGTGCCAGCAGCTCGGAGGGGAAGGAGAGGGTTCGCAATCAGCCCCAGCATTTT.

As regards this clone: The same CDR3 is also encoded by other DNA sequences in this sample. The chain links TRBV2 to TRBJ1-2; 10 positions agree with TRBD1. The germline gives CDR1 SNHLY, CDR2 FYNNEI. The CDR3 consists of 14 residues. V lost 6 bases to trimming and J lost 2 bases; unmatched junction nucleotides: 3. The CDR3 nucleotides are TGTGCCAGCAGGCCGGGACAGGGGAACTATGGCTACACCTTC. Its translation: CASRPGQGNYGYTF.

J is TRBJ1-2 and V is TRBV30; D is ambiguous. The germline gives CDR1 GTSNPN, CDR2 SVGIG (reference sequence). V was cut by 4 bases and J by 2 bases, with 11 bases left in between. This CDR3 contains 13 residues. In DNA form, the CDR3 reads TGTGCCTGGACCGACGACGGGAACTATGGCTACACCTTC. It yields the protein CAWTDDGNYGYTF.

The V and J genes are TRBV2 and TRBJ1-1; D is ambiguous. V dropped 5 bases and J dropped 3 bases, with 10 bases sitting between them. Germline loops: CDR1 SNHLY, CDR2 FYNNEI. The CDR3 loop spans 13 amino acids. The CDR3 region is CASSQRRDTEAFF. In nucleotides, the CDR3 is TGTGCCAGCAGTCAGAGGAGGGACACTGAAGCTTTCTTT.

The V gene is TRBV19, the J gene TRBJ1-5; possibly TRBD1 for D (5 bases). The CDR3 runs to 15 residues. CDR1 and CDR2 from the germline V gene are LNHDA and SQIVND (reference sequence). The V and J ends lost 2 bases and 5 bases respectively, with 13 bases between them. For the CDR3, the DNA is TGTGCCAGTAGTATACCCTGGGGGGACTATCAGCCCCAGCATTTT. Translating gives CASSIPWGDYQPQHF.

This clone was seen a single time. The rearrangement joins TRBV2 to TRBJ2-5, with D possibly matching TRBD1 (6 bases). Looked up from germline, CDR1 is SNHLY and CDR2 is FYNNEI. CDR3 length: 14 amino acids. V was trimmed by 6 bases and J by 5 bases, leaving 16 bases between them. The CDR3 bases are TGTGCCAGCAGCGGGACAACCTGGGGGGAGACCCAGTACTTC. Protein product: CASSGTTWGETQYF.

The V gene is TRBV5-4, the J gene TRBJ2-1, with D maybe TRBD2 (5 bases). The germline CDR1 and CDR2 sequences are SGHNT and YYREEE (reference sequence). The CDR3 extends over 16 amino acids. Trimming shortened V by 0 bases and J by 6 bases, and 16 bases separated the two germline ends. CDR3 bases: TGTGCCAGCAGCTTGGACGCAGGAGGTTCCGGCAATGAGCAGTTCTTC. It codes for CASSLDAGGSGNEQFF.

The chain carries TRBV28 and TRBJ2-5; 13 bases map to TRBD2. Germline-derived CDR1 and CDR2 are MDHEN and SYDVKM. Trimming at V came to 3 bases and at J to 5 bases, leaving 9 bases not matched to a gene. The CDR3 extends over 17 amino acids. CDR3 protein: CASSLLLAGGQGETQYF. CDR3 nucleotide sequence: TGTGCCAGCAGTTTGTTACTAGCGGGGGGGCAGGGTGAGACCCAGTACTTC.

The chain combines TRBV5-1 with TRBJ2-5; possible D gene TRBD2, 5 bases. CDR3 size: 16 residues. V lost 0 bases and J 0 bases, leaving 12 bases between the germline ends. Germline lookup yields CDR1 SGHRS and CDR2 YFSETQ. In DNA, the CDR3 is TGCGCCAGCAGCTTGGAAGTAGCGAGGTACCAAGAGACCCAGTACTTC. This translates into CASSLEVARYQETQYF.

In DNA, the CDR3 is TGTGCCAGCAGCCAAGCCGGGGGTTGGGGGAGGAACTATGGCTACACCTTC. It specifies CASSQAGGWGRNYGYTF. This chain joins TRBV14 and TRBJ1-2; possible D gene TRBD1, 5 bases. CDR1 and CDR2 from the germline V gene are SGHDN and FVKESK. V shed 1 base and J shed 2 bases, with 17 bases lying between them. The CDR3 has 17 amino acids. Full variable domain (rest looked up from reference TRBV14 and TRBJ1-2): EAGVTQFPSHSVIEKGQTVTLRCDPISGHDNLYWYRRVMGKEIKFLLHFVKESKQDESGMPNNRFLAERTGGTYSTLKVQPAELEDSGVYFCASSQAGGWGRNYGYTFGSGTRLTVV.

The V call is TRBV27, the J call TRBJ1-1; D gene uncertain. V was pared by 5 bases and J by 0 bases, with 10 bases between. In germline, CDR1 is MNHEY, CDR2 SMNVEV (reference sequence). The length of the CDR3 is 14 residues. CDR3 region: CASSAGSMNTEAFF. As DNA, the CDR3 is TGTGCCAGCAGTGCAGGCTCCATGAACACTGAAGCTTTCTTT.

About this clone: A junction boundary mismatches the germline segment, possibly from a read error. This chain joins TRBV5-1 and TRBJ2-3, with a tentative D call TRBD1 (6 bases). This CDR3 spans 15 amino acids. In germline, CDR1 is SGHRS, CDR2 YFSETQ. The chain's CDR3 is CASSSRTDSTDTQYF. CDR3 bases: TGCGCTAGCAGCTCCCGGACAGATAGCACAGATACGCAGTATTTT. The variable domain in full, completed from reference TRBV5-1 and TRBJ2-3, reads KAGVTQTPRYLIKTRGQQVTLSCSPISGHRSVSWYQQTPGQGLQFLFEYFSETQRNKGNFPGRFSGRQFSNSRSEMNVSTLELGDSALYLCASSSRTDSTDTQYFGPGTRLTVL.

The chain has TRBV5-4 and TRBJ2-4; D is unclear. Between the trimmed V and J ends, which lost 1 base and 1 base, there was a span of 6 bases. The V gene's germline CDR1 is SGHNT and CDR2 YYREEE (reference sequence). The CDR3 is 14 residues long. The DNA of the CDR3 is TGTGCCAGCAGCTTGAACAAGGCCAAAAACATTCAGTACTTC. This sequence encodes CASSLNKAKNIQYF. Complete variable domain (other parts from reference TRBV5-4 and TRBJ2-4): ETGVTQSPTHLIKTRGQQVTLRCSSQSGHNTVSWYQQALGQGPQFIFQYYREEENGRGNFPPRFSGLQFPNYSSELNVNALELDDSALYLCASSLNKAKNIQYFGAGTRLSVL.

The CDR3 loop reads CASSQSAGVTDTQYF. The CDR3 DNA reads TGTGCCAGCAGCCAATCAGCGGGGGTCACAGATACGCAGTATTTT. This chain connects TRBV4-2 to TRBJ2-3; 8 nucleotides match TRBD2. Germline CDR1 LGHNA, CDR2 YNFKEQ. This CDR3 region has 15 residues. V lost 2 bases to trimming and J lost 2 bases; unmatched junction nucleotides: 3.

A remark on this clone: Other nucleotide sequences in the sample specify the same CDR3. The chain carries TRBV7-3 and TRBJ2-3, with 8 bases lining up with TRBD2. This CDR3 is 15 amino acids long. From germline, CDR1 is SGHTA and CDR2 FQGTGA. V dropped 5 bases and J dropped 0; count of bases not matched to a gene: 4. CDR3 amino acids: CASSLLAGSTDTQYF. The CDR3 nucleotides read TGTGCCAGCAGCCTCTTAGCGGGGAGCACAGATACGCAGTATTTT.

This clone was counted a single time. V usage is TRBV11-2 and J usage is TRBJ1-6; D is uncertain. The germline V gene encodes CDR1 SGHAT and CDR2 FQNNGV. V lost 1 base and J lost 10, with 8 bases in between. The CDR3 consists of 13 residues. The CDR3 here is CASSLVEGSPLHF. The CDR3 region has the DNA TGTGCCAGCAGCTTAGTCGAGGGATCACCCCTCCACTTT.

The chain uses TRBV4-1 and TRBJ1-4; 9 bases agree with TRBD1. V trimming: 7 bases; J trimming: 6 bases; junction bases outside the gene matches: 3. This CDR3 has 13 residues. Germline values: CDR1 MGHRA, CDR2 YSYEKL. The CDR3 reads CASKGQGYEKLFF. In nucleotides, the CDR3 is TGCGCCAGCAAAGGACAGGGGTATGAAAAACTGTTTTTT.